The 20 T cell receptor beta chains presented below share a single source sample, sequenced in a study of blood T cell repertoires in COVID-19 (dated by TCRdb to about 2020). Libraries were prepared through the immunoSEQ multiplex PCR assay. Held by TCRdb, this immuneACCESS table contains in-frame sequences only and omits some clones. Under half of the omission traces to an unresolved V gene where checked; the cause of the rest is unknown. In this sample the table shows 140,000 or so clones, roughly 77% of which occur a single time. The top ten clonotypes cover 4% to 5% of the sample. Sequences were obtained from peripheral blood. The receptors here all came from a woman in her 70s with COVID-19, enrolled during active disease.

This clone was counted between two and nine times. In DNA form, the CDR3 reads TGTGCCAGCAGCTCCCTTACGGGGCGGGACGTATACACCTTC. Encoded protein: CASSSLTGRDVYTF. V is TRBV7-8 and J is TRBJ1-2; D might be TRBD1 (5 bases). Germline assignment: CDR1 SGHVS and CDR2 FQNEAQ. Trimming removed 4 bases at V and 11 bases at J, with 20 bases between. The CDR3 loop spans 14 amino acids.

This clone was seen a few times. The rearrangement joins TRBV4-2 to TRBJ1-2; 7 bases align to TRBD1. V lost 5 bases and J lost 7; bases outside the gene matches: 7. From germline, CDR1 is LGHNA and CDR2 YNFKEQ. CDR3 length: 13 residues. CDR3: CASSGRQGGGYTF. The DNA of the CDR3 is TGTGCCAGCAGCGGCAGACAGGGCGGTGGCTACACCTTC.

The chain is built from TRBV28 and TRBJ2-7; 7 bases map to TRBD2. J gave up 4 bases and V 4 bases, and 7 bases lay outside the gene matches. The CDR3 is 14 amino acids. CDR1 MDHEN and CDR2 SYDVKM come from the germline V gene. CDR3 DNA sequence: TGTGCCAGCAGTTCCAGGACTAGTCGGTACGAGCAGTACTTC. Residues: CASSSRTSRYEQYF.

The V gene is TRBV19, the J gene TRBJ2-1; 8 bases fit TRBD1. This CDR3 has 15 residues. CDR1 and CDR2 from the germline V gene are LNHDA and SQIVND (reference sequence). Trimming removed 5 bases from V and 8 bases from J; junction bases left unmatched: 11. Written as DNA, the CDR3 is TGTGCCAGTAGTCCCGTAGGACAGGGTATGGATGAGCAGTTCTTC. Translated: CASSPVGQGMDEQFF.

The rearrangement joins TRBV6-2 or TRBV6-3 to TRBJ1-4; TRBD1 might be the D (6 bases). This CDR3 spans 16 amino acids. Germline V gives CDR1 MNHEY, CDR2 SVGEGT. Trimming pared 2 bases from V and 8 bases from J, leaving 18 bases between. The CDR3 reads CASSYGSTGGEEKLFF. In nucleotides, the CDR3 is TGTGCCAGCAGTTACGGATCGACAGGCGGTGAGGAAAAACTGTTTTTT.

This clone was picked up one time. This chain uses TRBV18 with TRBJ2-1; 7 bases line up with TRBD2. V lost 3 bases and J lost 9; bases outside the gene matches: 11. The CDR3 has 15 residues. Germline V gene data show CDR1 as KGHSH and CDR2 as LQKENI. The CDR3 DNA is TGTGCCAGCTCACCTAATAGCGGGCCCCGAAGTGAGCAGTTCTTC. Protein product: CASSPNSGPRSEQFF. Filled out from reference TRBV18 and TRBJ2-1, the complete variable domain reads NAGVMQNPRHLVRRRGQEARLRCSPMKGHSHVYWYRQLPEEGLKFMVYLQKENIIDESGMPKERFSAEFPKEGPSILRIQQVVRGDSAAYFCASSPNSGPRSEQFFGPGTRLTVL.

There are a few counts of this clone. CDR3 sequence: CASSPDPGLAGEQYF. As DNA, the CDR3 is TGCGCCAGCAGCCCGGACCCGGGACTAGCGGGCGAGCAGTACTTC. The chain carries TRBV5-1 and TRBJ2-7, with TRBD2 identical over 12 bases. CDR1 and CDR2 from the germline V gene are SGHRS and YFSETQ. This CDR3 is built from 15 residues. V shed 4 bases, J shed 6 bases, and the junction held 8 bases outside the gene matches. The entire variable domain, with the rest obtained from reference TRBV5-1 and TRBJ2-7, is as follows: KAGVTQTPRYLIKTRGQQVTLSCSPISGHRSVSWYQQTPGQGLQFLFEYFSETQRNKGNFPGRFSGRQFSNSRSEMNVSTLELGDSALYLCASSPDPGLAGEQYFGPGTRLTVT.

This rearrangement joins TRBV20-1 to TRBJ1-2; a possible D gene is TRBD1 (5 bases). V lost 7 bases to trimming and J lost 9 bases, with 9 bases between them. In germline, CDR1 is DFQATT, CDR2 SNEGSKA (reference sequence). There are 9 residues in the CDR3. CDR3 coding DNA: TGCAGTGGGGGGGACCGCTACACCTTC. Its protein product is CSGGDRYTF.

This clone was recorded a few times. This chain links TRBV4-1 with TRBJ1-1; 11 bases agree with TRBD1. The CDR3 has 18 amino acids. The ends lost 0 bases at V and 3 bases at J; junction bases unmatched: 9. Per the germline V gene, CDR1 is MGHRA and CDR2 is YSYEKL. For the CDR3, the DNA is TGCGCCAGCAGCCAAGAAAGGACAGGGGGCGCCAGGGACACTGAAGCTTTCTTT. Residues: CASSQERTGGARDTEAFF.

The chain is built from TRBV5-1 and TRBJ2-7; 9 bases match TRBD1. Looked up from germline, CDR1 is SGHRS and CDR2 is YFSETQ. This CDR3 region has 14 residues. V dropped 4 bases and J dropped 0; count of bases not matched to a gene: 2. The CDR3 DNA is TGCGCCAGCAGCCCGGACAGGGGCTCCTACGAGCAGTACTTC. Its translation: CASSPDRGSYEQYF.

This clone was recorded once. The V gene is TRBV6-2 or TRBV6-3, the J gene TRBJ2-1; the D gene is possibly TRBD1 (6 bases). The germline V gene encodes CDR1 MNHEY and CDR2 SVGEGT. The CDR3 is 16 residues long. V lost 2 bases to trimming and J lost 10 bases, with 21 bases between them. The CDR3 nucleotides are TGTGCCAGCAGTTACGTAAGGGGGAATCTAGTAAGAGAGCAGTTCTTC. Protein: CASSYVRGNLVREQFF.

V gene TRBV14 combines with J gene TRBJ2-7; the match to TRBD2 covers 7 bases. J lost 6 bases, V lost 5 bases, and 7 bases had no gene match. The germline V gene encodes CDR1 SGHDN and CDR2 FVKESK. The CDR3 covers 13 residues. CDR3 in amino acids: CASSWRGLREQYF. The DNA for the CDR3 is TGTGCCAGCAGCTGGCGGGGGTTGCGCGAGCAGTACTTC.

The CDR3 sequence: CASSLEGQNTEAFF. The CDR3 region has the DNA TGCGCCAGCAGCTTGGAGGGACAGAACACTGAAGCTTTCTTT. V usage is TRBV5-1 and J usage is TRBJ1-1; a weak D match, TRBD1 (6 bases). V shed 0 bases and J shed 1 base, with 7 bases lying between them. CDR1 SGHRS and CDR2 YFSETQ come from the germline V gene. The CDR3 has 14 amino acids.

J is TRBJ1-2 and V is TRBV15, with unresolved D. Germline CDR1 and CDR2: LNHNV and YYDKDF (reference sequence). V dropped 0 bases and J dropped 2 bases, with 4 bases sitting between them. CDR3 size: 13 residues. The CDR3, as DNA: TGTGCCACCAGCAGAGACAGAAACTATGGCTACACCTTC. It codes for CATSRDRNYGYTF.

This clone was found once. Mismatch with germline at one junction end may stem from a read error. V and J are TRBV4-3 and TRBJ2-7, with 8 bases that match TRBD2. The CDR3 has 16 residues. Germline V CDR1 and CDR2: LGHNA, YSLEER. CDR3 DNA: TGCGCCAGCAGTCAAGGGCCCGGGGGGGCAAGTACGGAGCAGTACTTC. This codes for CASSQGPGGASTEQYF.

This chain joins TRBV7-2 and TRBJ1-6; tentatively, D is TRBD1 (5 bases). Deletions cut 6 bases from V and 7 bases from J, with 13 bases between. The germline CDR1 and CDR2 sequences are SGHTA and FQGNSA. This CDR3 is built from 14 residues. CDR3 nucleotides: TGTGCCAGCAGAAGGGACTCCCACAATTCACCCCTCCACTTT. It translates to CASRRDSHNSPLHF.

V usage is TRBV19 and J usage is TRBJ2-7, with D possibly being TRBD2 (6 bases). The CDR3 covers 13 residues. Germline V gene sequence: CDR1 LNHDA, CDR2 SQIVND (reference sequence). With 6 bases removed from V and 5 bases from J, the gap between germline ends came to 14 bases. The CDR3 region has the DNA TGTGCCAGTAGCCGCCTAGGAGGGAACGAGCAGTACTTC. This gives the protein CASSRLGGNEQYF.

The chain joins TRBV4-1 to TRBJ1-3, with D uncertain. This CDR3 has 14 residues. Germline assignment: CDR1 MGHRA and CDR2 YSYEKL. Trimming left V 0 bases short and J 4 bases short, with 7 bases between. The CDR3 sequence: CASSQDEVGNTIYF. As DNA, the CDR3 is TGCGCCAGCAGCCAAGATGAGGTGGGAAACACCATATATTTT.

This chain uses TRBV11-2 with TRBJ2-7; 8 bases are a match to TRBD2. This CDR3 region has 16 residues. Germline V gene lookup returns CDR1 SGHAT and CDR2 FQNNGV. V dropped 5 bases and J dropped 2; count of bases not matched to a gene: 11. The CDR3 spells CASSPPSRGGPYEQYF. The CDR3 DNA is TGTGCCAGCAGCCCACCCTCCCGCGGGGGGCCCTACGAGCAGTACTTC.

CDR3 sequence (DNA): TGTGCCAGCAGTTGGGGACAGGATAGCAATCAGCCCCAGCATTTT. Encoded protein: CASSWGQDSNQPQHF. This chain joins TRBV6-6 and TRBJ1-5, with 8 positions matching TRBD1. The trim removed 4 bases at V and 0 bases at J, leaving 2 bases unmatched. Germline V gives CDR1 MNHNY, CDR2 SVGAGI (reference sequence). The CDR3 is made up of 15 amino acids.